Listed here are 27 T cell receptor beta chains from one sample, sequenced in a study of T cell changes during pregnancy in multiple sclerosis. The repertoire was sequenced with immunoSEQ multiplex PCR; TCRdb's copy has only in-frame clones and lacks some. The sample shows approximately 130,000 clones, about 94% of them seen only once. The sample was peripheral blood, taken before pregnancy. The receptors here all came from a female donor with multiple sclerosis, enrolled in a pregnancy study.

The chain has TRBV29-1 and TRBJ1-2; unclear D gene. Trimming cost V 0 bases and J 7 bases, with 18 bases left between them. CDR1 is SQVTM, CDR2 ANQGSEA, per germline. CDR3 length: 15 residues. The CDR3 sequence is CSVEDRGREVSGYTF. CDR3 sequence (DNA): TGCAGCGTTGAAGATCGTGGAAGGGAGGTATCTGGCTACACCTTC.

The chain links TRBV5-1 to TRBJ2-6, with a weak D call TRBD1 (6 bases). This CDR3 has 18 residues. Trimming removed 3 bases at V and 2 bases at J, with 18 bases between. Germline V gene sequence: CDR1 SGHRS, CDR2 YFSETQ. The CDR3 region has the DNA TGCGCCAGCAGCTCGTTCGGACAGAGACGTACTGGGGCCAACGTCCTGACTTTC. It codes for CASSSFGQRRTGANVLTF.

V is TRBV9 and J is TRBJ2-5; 7 positions agree with TRBD2. Germline loops: CDR1 SGDLS, CDR2 YYNGEE. This CDR3 has 14 residues. J was trimmed by 3 bases and V by 4 bases; bases with no gene match: 6. The CDR3 reads CASSLSAGEETQYF. The CDR3 nucleotides read TGTGCCAGCAGCTTATCTGCGGGAGAAGAGACCCAGTACTTC.

The V and J genes are TRBV7-9 and TRBJ2-3, with TRBD1 matching over 8 bases. V trimming: 7 bases; J trimming: 0 bases; junction bases outside the gene matches: 12. The CDR3 runs 17 residues. Germline values: CDR1 SEHNR, CDR2 FQNEAQ (reference sequence). In DNA, the CDR3 is TGTGCCAGCACTTCTAAGGGACAGGCGAGTAGCACAGATACGCAGTATTTT. Translated: CASTSKGQASSTDTQYF.

The chain uses TRBV13 and TRBJ2-1; D might be TRBD1 (7 bases). The CDR3 contains 15 residues. V lost 4 bases to trimming and J lost 5 bases, with 15 bases between them. Germline V lookup: CDR1 PRHDT, CDR2 FYEKMQ (reference sequence). CDR3 region: CASSSNRGLDNEQFF. The DNA of the CDR3 is TGTGCCAGCAGCTCAAACAGGGGACTGGACAATGAGCAGTTCTTC.

The V gene is TRBV28, the J gene TRBJ1-2, with TRBD1 identical over 7 bases. The CDR3 has 14 amino acids. V lost 2 bases, J lost 4 bases, and 4 bases stayed unmatched. Looked up from germline, CDR1 is MDHEN and CDR2 is SYDVKM. CDR3 amino acids: CASSLVQGGYGYTF. CDR3 sequence (DNA): TGTGCCAGCAGTTTAGTGCAGGGGGGCTATGGCTACACCTTC.

This clone appeared a few times. DNA of the CDR3: TGTGCCAGCAGCTTAGCCCCGAGGGCTAATGAAAAACTGTTTTTT. It translates to CASSLAPRANEKLFF. The chain links TRBV7-9 to TRBJ1-4; D call uncertain. V gave up 0 bases and J gave up 3 bases, with 8 bases separating them. The germline V gene encodes CDR1 SEHNR and CDR2 FQNEAQ (reference sequence). The CDR3 has 15 amino acids.

This chain joins TRBV30 and TRBJ2-1; D is perhaps TRBD2 (5 bases). This CDR3 is 12 amino acids long. CDR1 and CDR2 (germline): GTSNPN, SVGIG (reference sequence). Trimming removed 5 bases at V and 6 bases at J, with 11 bases between. The CDR3 coding sequence is TGTGCCTGGGGACTCATTGGCAATGAGCAGTTCTTC. Protein product: CAWGLIGNEQFF.

The V gene is TRBV11-2, the J gene TRBJ2-7, with 8 positions matching TRBD2. From germline, CDR1 is SGHAT and CDR2 FQNNGV. Germline trimming cut 6 bases from V and 3 bases from J; bases unmatched to any gene: 4. The CDR3 covers 13 residues. DNA for the CDR3: TGTGCCAGCAGTTTTAGCGGGATCTACGAGCAGTACTTC. Protein sequence: CASSFSGIYEQYF.

The chain employs TRBV11-2 and TRBJ2-3; perhaps TRBD2 as D (5 bases). V lost 1 base to trimming and J lost 0 bases, with 14 bases between them. The CDR3 is made up of 17 amino acids. Germline V CDR1 and CDR2: SGHAT, FQNNGV. Here the CDR3 reads CASSLVVADSSTDTQYF. CDR3 in DNA: TGTGCCAGCAGCTTAGTGGTGGCGGACTCTAGCACAGATACGCAGTATTTT.

This clone has just one count. This sequence joins TRBV11-3 and TRBJ2-2; no clear D gene. CDR1 is SGHNT and CDR2 is YENEEA in the germline V gene. The CDR3 consists of 13 residues. Trimming removed 1 base at V and 7 bases at J, with 7 bases between. The CDR3 DNA follows: TGTGCCAGCAGCTTAGTCCCGGGCGGGGAGCTGTTTTTT. As protein: CASSLVPGGELFF.

The genes are TRBV28 and TRBJ2-1; TRBD2 aligns across 8 bases. Germline loops: CDR1 MDHEN, CDR2 SYDVKM. This CDR3 has 15 amino acids. The J segment lost 2 bases and the V segment lost 6 bases, leaving 6 bases of the junction unmatched. The CDR3 reads CASSWSGSTYNEQFF. For the CDR3, the DNA is TGTGCCAGCAGCTGGAGCGGGAGCACCTACAATGAGCAGTTCTTC. The whole variable domain, filled in from reference TRBV28 and TRBJ2-1, reads DVKVTQSSRYLVKRTGEKVFLECVQDMDHENMFWYRQDPGLGLRLIYFSYDVKMKEKGDIPEGYSVSREKKERFSLILESASTNQTSMYLCASSWSGSTYNEQFFGPGTRLTVL.

The chain joins TRBV4-1 to TRBJ1-4; tentative D call: TRBD1 (6 bases). Germline V gene lookup returns CDR1 MGHRA and CDR2 YSYEKL. The CDR3 sequence is 14 residues long. With 0 bases removed from V and 8 bases from J, the gap between germline ends came to 10 bases. CDR3 residues: CASSQEGAGEKLFF. The CDR3, as DNA: TGCGCCAGCAGCCAAGAGGGGGCAGGGGAAAAACTGTTTTTT.

This chain uses TRBV4-1 with TRBJ2-1; TRBD2 is a possible D gene (6 bases). V lost 4 bases and J lost 0, with 13 bases in between. The CDR3 consists of 16 residues. Germline V gene sequence: CDR1 MGHRA, CDR2 YSYEKL. DNA of the CDR3: TGCGCCAGCAGCCGAGGCGGAGGGAGCTCCTACAATGAGCAGTTCTTC. Its protein product is CASSRGGGSSYNEQFF.

This sequence joins TRBV6-6 and TRBJ1-6; D is uncertain. CDR1 is MNHNY, CDR2 SVGAGI, per germline (reference sequence). This CDR3 contains 16 residues. Trimming took 0 bases from V and 1 from J, leaving 7 bases between them. Here the CDR3 reads CASSYSPGSYNSPLHF. The CDR3 bases are TGTGCCAGCAGTTACTCGCCGGGATCCTATAATTCACCCCTCCACTTT.

The chain combines TRBV6-5 with TRBJ1-1; TRBD1 might be the D (5 bases). The CDR3 is 13 residues long. Trimming cost V 8 bases and J 0 bases, with 10 bases left between them. The V gene's germline CDR1 is MNHEY and CDR2 SVGAGI. This CDR3 is CASAGAVNTEAFF. CDR3 in DNA: TGTGCCAGCGCTGGGGCGGTGAACACTGAAGCTTTCTTT.

V gene TRBV19 combines with J gene TRBJ2-1, with a weak D call TRBD2 (5 bases). V was shortened by 5 bases and J by 0 bases, with 8 bases between the two germline ends. Germline loops: CDR1 LNHDA, CDR2 SQIVND (reference sequence). This CDR3 comprises 14 residues. CDR3 DNA sequence: TGTGCCAGTAGTTTAGCGAGCTCCTACAATGAGCAGTTCTTC. Translation gives CASSLASSYNEQFF. The entire variable domain, with the rest obtained from reference TRBV19 and TRBJ2-1, is as follows: DGGITQSPKYLFRKEGQNVTLSCEQNLNHDAMYWYRQDPGQGLRLIYYSQIVNDFQKGDIAEGYSVSREKKESFPLTVTSAQKNPTAFYLCASSLASSYNEQFFGPGTRLTVL.

The rearrangement uses TRBV5-1 and TRBJ2-1; D not resolved. The CDR3 loop spans 15 amino acids. Trimming removed 4 bases from V and 0 bases from J, with 11 bases in between. Germline V CDR1 and CDR2: SGHRS, YFSETQ. The CDR3 nucleotides are TGCGCCAGCAGCCCCAGCCCTAGCTCCTACAATGAGCAGTTCTTC. Its translation: CASSPSPSSYNEQFF.

This rearrangement joins TRBV6-5 to TRBJ1-5; D possibly corresponds to TRBD1 (5 bases). This CDR3 has 16 amino acids. V was cut by 2 bases and J by 4 bases, with 15 bases left in between. CDR1 is MNHEY, CDR2 SVGAGI, per germline. The CDR3 reads CASSYRFDSLNQPQHF. The DNA of the CDR3 is TGTGCCAGCAGTTACCGATTCGACAGCCTTAATCAGCCCCAGCATTTT.

The rearrangement links TRBV5-1 to TRBJ1-1, with D perhaps TRBD1 (6 bases). This CDR3 region has 15 residues. CDR1 SGHRS and CDR2 YFSETQ come from the germline V gene. V dropped 2 bases and J dropped 3 bases, with 14 bases sitting between them. The DNA of the CDR3 is TGCGCCAGCAGCTTCAAACAGGGAGGGGACACTGAAGCTTTCTTT. This sequence encodes CASSFKQGGDTEAFF. The full variable domain, rest sourced from reference TRBV5-1 and TRBJ1-1, is KAGVTQTPRYLIKTRGQQVTLSCSPISGHRSVSWYQQTPGQGLQFLFEYFSETQRNKGNFPGRFSGRQFSNSRSEMNVSTLELGDSALYLCASSFKQGGDTEAFFGQGTRLTVV.

This chain's CDR3 is CASSPPDRINYNEQFF. DNA of the CDR3: TGTGCCAGCTCACCACCGGACAGGATAAACTACAATGAGCAGTTCTTC. The V and J genes are TRBV18 and TRBJ2-1; 7 nucleotides match TRBD1. V gave up 0 bases and J gave up 3 bases; unmatched junction bases: 5. CDR3 size: 16 residues. In germline, CDR1 is KGHSH, CDR2 LQKENI.

About this clone itself: The junction departs from the called germline gene at one end, perhaps through a read error. This rearrangement joins TRBV28 to TRBJ2-7; D is perhaps TRBD2 (6 bases). The CDR3 is 13 residues long. Per germline, CDR1 MDHEN and CDR2 SYDVKM. As DNA, the CDR3 is TGTGCCAGCAGTTCACCCCTTTTCGGGAGAAAAGGCTTC. Protein product: CASSSPLFGRKGF.

This rearrangement joins TRBV6-5 to TRBJ2-1; D gene unclear. The CDR3 is 13 amino acids. V shed 2 bases and J shed 6 bases, with 8 bases lying between them. From germline, CDR1 is MNHEY and CDR2 SVGAGI. CDR3 residues: CASSYPGANEQFF. In DNA form, the CDR3 reads TGTGCCAGCAGTTACCCCGGTGCCAATGAGCAGTTCTTC.

V usage is TRBV10-2 and J usage is TRBJ2-7, with a weak D call TRBD1 (8 bases). The germline gives CDR1 WSHSY, CDR2 SAAADI. Trimming removed 2 bases from V and 6 bases from J, with 17 bases in between. The CDR3 is 15 residues long. The CDR3 sequence is CASSEIVDREGEQYF. The DNA for the CDR3 is TGCGCCAGCAGTGAGATAGTGGACAGGGAGGGCGAGCAGTACTTC.

A single count supports this clone. V usage is TRBV2 and J usage is TRBJ2-7; D is possibly TRBD2 (6 bases). Germline V CDR1 and CDR2: SNHLY, FYNNEI. The germline V and J ends were trimmed by 5 bases and 4 bases, with 15 bases remaining between them. This CDR3 is built from 14 residues. CDR3 loop: CASSSLPGGYEQYF. The CDR3 DNA sequence: TGTGCCAGCAGTAGCCTACCCGGAGGGTACGAGCAGTACTTC.

The chain employs TRBV27 and TRBJ2-1; 9 positions agree with TRBD1. This CDR3 region has 17 residues. From germline, CDR1 is MNHEY and CDR2 SMNVEV (reference sequence). Unmatched junction bases numbered 11, after V lost 5 bases and J lost 3 bases. The DNA for the CDR3 is TGTGCCAGCAGTCGCCAGACAGGGGGGTCCTACTACAATGAGCAGTTCTTC. Protein: CASSRQTGGSYYNEQFF.

V gene TRBV18 combines with J gene TRBJ2-5; D is ambiguous. The CDR3 length is 13 residues. The V gene lost 1 base and the J gene lost 5 bases, with 8 bases spanning the gap. The germline gives CDR1 KGHSH, CDR2 LQKENI. The CDR3 bases are TGTGCCAGCTCACCACTCACGAGGGAGACCCAGTACTTC. This encodes CASSPLTRETQYF.